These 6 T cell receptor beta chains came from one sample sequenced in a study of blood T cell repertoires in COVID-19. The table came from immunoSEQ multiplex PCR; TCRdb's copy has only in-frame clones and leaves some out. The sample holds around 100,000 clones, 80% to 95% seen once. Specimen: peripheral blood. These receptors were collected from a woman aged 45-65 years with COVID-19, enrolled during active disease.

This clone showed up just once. CDR3 coding DNA: TGTGCCAGCAGCCTCAGAGCACTAGCGGGCCAAGAGACCCAGTACTTC. It translates to CASSLRALAGQETQYF. The V gene is TRBV3-1 (or the pseudogene TRBV3-2), the J gene TRBJ2-5; 9 nucleotides line up with TRBD2. Germline CDR1 LGHDT, CDR2 YNNKEL (reference sequence). J gave up 1 base and V 4 bases, and 7 bases lay outside the gene matches. This CDR3 is 16 amino acids long.

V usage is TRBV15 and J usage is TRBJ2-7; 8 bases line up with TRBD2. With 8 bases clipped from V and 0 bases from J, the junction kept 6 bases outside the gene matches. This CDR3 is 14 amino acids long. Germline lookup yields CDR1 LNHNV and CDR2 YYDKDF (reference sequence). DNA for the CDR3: TGTGCCACCTCCTCGGGGGGGACCTCCTACGAGCAGTACTTC. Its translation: CATSSGGTSYEQYF.

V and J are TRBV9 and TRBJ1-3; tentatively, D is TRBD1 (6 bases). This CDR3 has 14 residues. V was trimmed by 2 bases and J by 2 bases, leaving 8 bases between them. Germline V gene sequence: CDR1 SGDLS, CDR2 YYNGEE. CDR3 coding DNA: TGTGCCAGCAGCGTTACAGGGACTGGAAACACCATATATTTT. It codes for CASSVTGTGNTIYF.

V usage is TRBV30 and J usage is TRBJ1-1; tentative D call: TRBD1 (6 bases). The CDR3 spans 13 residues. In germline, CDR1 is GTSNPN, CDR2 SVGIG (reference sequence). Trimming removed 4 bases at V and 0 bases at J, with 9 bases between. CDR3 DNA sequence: TGTGCCTGGAATGCAGGGGTGAACACTGAAGCTTTCTTT. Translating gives CAWNAGVNTEAFF.

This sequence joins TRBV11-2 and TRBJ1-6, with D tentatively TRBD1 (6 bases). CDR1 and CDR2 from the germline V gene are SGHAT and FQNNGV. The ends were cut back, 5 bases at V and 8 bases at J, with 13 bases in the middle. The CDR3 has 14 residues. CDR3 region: CASSKTNRDSPLHF. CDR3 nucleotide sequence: TGTGCCAGCAGCAAGACTAACAGGGATTCACCCCTCCACTTT.

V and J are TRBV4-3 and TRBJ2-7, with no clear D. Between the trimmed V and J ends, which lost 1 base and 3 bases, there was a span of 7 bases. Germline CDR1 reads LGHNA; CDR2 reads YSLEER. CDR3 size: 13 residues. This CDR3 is CASSQGFGYEQYF. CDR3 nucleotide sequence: TGCGCCAGCAGCCAAGGGTTCGGCTACGAGCAGTACTTC.